These T cell receptor beta chains were read from a single sample in a study of T-cell reconstitution after alpha-beta-depleted transplantation in children. Each CDR3 protein is one row after TCRdb ran MiXCR on the PCR reads. The table includes just under 350,000 distinct CDR3 sequences, around 15% detected once. Sequenced here: PBMCs, mostly from graft donor cells, sampled 360 days after TCRalphabeta/CD19-depleted stem cell transplant. The receptors shown here come from a male patient between 2 and 10 years old who had a stem cell transplant for acute lymphoblastic leukemia, so the T cells may come from the graft donor. The CDR3 runs from the conserved cysteine through the conserved F or W.

J gene | CDR3 length | V gene | CDR3 protein
TRBJ2-7 | 13 | TRBV4-2 | CASGTRTVYEQYF
TRBJ2-1 | 18 | TRBV5-1 | CASSLELAERPEDNEQFF
TRBJ2-3 | 14 | TRBV6-1 | CASSGGGWTDTQYF
TRBJ2-5 | 15 | TRBV9 | CASSVTGGDQETQYF
TRBJ2-1 | 16 | TRBV5-4 | CASSLGRLAANNEQFF
TRBJ2-2 | 14 | TRBV4-1 | CASSQDTPTGELFF
TRBJ2-5 | 12 | TRBV29-1 | CSVTRYQETQYF
TRBJ2-2 | 12 | TRBV7-2 | CASSWTSWELFF
TRBJ2-1 | 15 | TRBV19 | CASTLGTSAYNEQFF
TRBJ2-7 | 15 | TRBV9 | CASSVGWWTIFEQYF
TRBJ2-2 | 14 | TRBV20-1 | CSAAKLINTGELFF
TRBJ2-5 | 13 | TRBV9 | CASSPSRWETQYF
TRBJ2-4 | 15 | TRBV12-3/TRBV12-4 | CASSLRMGQGTIQYF
TRBJ2-3 | 16 | TRBV5-1 | CASSPGTAGSTDTQYF
TRBJ2-3 | 13 | TRBV4-3 | CASSQGNTDTQYF
TRBJ1-1 | 14 | TRBV21-1 | CASSKWGVNTEAFF
TRBJ2-2 | 21 | TRBV18 | CASSPPFSELNRGLITGELFF
TRBJ1-5 | 14 | TRBV20-1 | CSAVRDRDNQPQHF
TRBJ2-7 | 15 | TRBV4-3 | CASSQDALAAYEQYF
TRBJ2-2 | 14 | TRBV7-2 | CASNPPKGIGELFF
TRBJ2-3 | 19 | TRBV29-1 | CSVEVLTSDTLGATDTQYF
TRBJ1-1 | 13 | TRBV4-3 | CASSQDGDTEAFF
TRBJ2-5 | 16 | TRBV5-6 | CASRPGQPGRIETQYF
TRBJ2-2 | 18 | TRBV7-8 | CASSLKRILKRDSGELFF
TRBJ2-7 | 11 | TRBV29-1 | CSVYRYEEQYF
TRBJ2-1 | 12 | TRBV29-1 | CSTPGLAHEQFF
TRBJ2-7 | 14 | TRBV12-3/TRBV12-4 | CASSFPDSTYEQYF
TRBJ2-1 | 16 | TRBV5-1 | CASSLDSGSVYNEQFF
TRBJ2-2 | 17 | TRBV5-1 | CASAGFVGMRSTGELFF
TRBJ2-1 | 14 | TRBV28 | CASEGGGGYNEQFF
TRBJ2-7 | 12 | TRBV12-3/TRBV12-4 | CASSFAPYEQYF
TRBJ2-7 | 16 | TRBV29-1 | CSVGPVPGTGSYEQYF
TRBJ2-3 | 12 | TRBV12-3/TRBV12-4 | CASAPDTDTQYF
TRBJ1-4 | 15 | TRBV20-1 | CSASLPDLDNEKLFF
TRBJ1-2 | 17 | TRBV11-3 | CASSSSGTGAFYYGYTF
TRBJ2-1 | 13 | TRBV6-1 | CASSWAPHNEQFF
TRBJ2-1 | 17 | TRBV9 | CASSVGGGTGTYNEQFF